One T cell receptor beta chain is described in this entry. What it recognizes is unknown. Relative to the germline gene, one junction end is altered; a read error may explain this. Other DNA sequences in this sample translate to the same CDR3. The sample is drawn from a study of cytotoxic CD8 clonotypes in ibrutinib-treated CLL. About the study: Once patients had received a median 12 months of treatment, range 6 to 36, response samples were obtained.

The assay was immunoSEQ multiplex PCR, and TCRdb's table has in-frame clones only and misses some. The sample lists approximately 280,000 clones, roughly three quarters occurring once. The CDR3 runs 15 residues. Germline V lookup: CDR1 MNHEY, CDR2 SVGAGI. Whole-study findings and limits: Circulating CD8+ T-cell counts were tracked by baseline clonality, which exceeded that of age-matched healthy donors. Baseline levels were approached again at progression, after clonality had risen at ibrutinib response. Clonotypes that were public were uncommon, and they contracted or stayed stable on treatment.

This specimen was PBMCs, taken at disease progression, from a patient treated with ibrutinib. This chain links TRBV6-5 with TRBJ2-7, with 14 positions matching TRBD2. The TCR sequence derives from a human donor with chronic lymphocytic leukemia. The CDR3 bases are TGTGCCAGTAGTTCCGGGACTAGCGGGAGCTACGAGCAGTACTTC. Translated, it gives CASSSGTSGSYEQYF.